Listed here are 14 T cell receptor beta chains from one sample, sequenced in a study of tumour-infiltrating T cells in Burkitt lymphoma. The repertoire was sequenced with immunoSEQ multiplex PCR; TCRdb's copy has only in-frame clones and lacks some. This table holds approximately 5,500 clones, 16% found once. Sequenced material: tumor tissue. Receptors originate from a human donor with diffuse large B-cell lymphoma.

This chain uses TRBV28 with TRBJ1-1; possible D gene TRBD1, 6 bases. This CDR3 is built from 15 residues. Germline CDR1 MDHEN, CDR2 SYDVKM. V was clipped by 5 bases and J by 1 base, with 14 bases between them. CDR3 protein: CASSAGGGGNTEAFF. For the CDR3, the DNA is TGTGCCAGCAGTGCCGGAGGGGGGGGGAACACTGAAGCTTTCTTT. Together with reference TRBV28 and TRBJ1-1, the CDR3 gives the full variable domain: DVKVTQSSRYLVKRTGEKVFLECVQDMDHENMFWYRQDPGLGLRLIYFSYDVKMKEKGDIPEGYSVSREKKERFSLILESASTNQTSMYLCASSAGGGGNTEAFFGQGTRLTVV.

This chain links TRBV19 with TRBJ1-2; TRBD1 agrees at 9 bases. Unmatched junction bases numbered 2, after V lost 4 bases and J lost 5 bases. This CDR3 contains 13 residues. CDR1 is LNHDA, CDR2 SQIVND, per germline (reference sequence). The CDR3 sequence is CASSTGTGYGYTF. In DNA, the CDR3 is TGTGCCAGTAGTACTGGGACAGGGTATGGCTACACCTTC.

This clone turned up a few times. The chain is built from TRBV5-1 and TRBJ2-7; weak D call: TRBD2 (5 bases). V lost 0 bases and J lost 2, with 12 bases in between. From germline, CDR1 is SGHRS and CDR2 YFSETQ. The CDR3 length is 15 residues. CDR3 sequence: CASSLGLAATYEQYF. The CDR3 DNA reads as TGCGCCAGCAGCTTGGGGCTAGCTGCAACCTACGAGCAGTACTTC.

The chain uses TRBV2 and TRBJ1-2; 7 nucleotides align to TRBD1. The CDR3 runs to 13 residues. Germline loops: CDR1 SNHLY, CDR2 FYNNEI. V lost 7 bases, J lost 3 bases, and 5 bases stayed unmatched. CDR3 nucleotide sequence: TGTGCCAGCAAGACAGGGTGGGACTATGGCTACACCTTC. It is translated as CASKTGWDYGYTF.

This chain connects TRBV30 to TRBJ1-6, with D perhaps TRBD1 (6 bases). CDR3 length: 14 residues. Germline V lookup: CDR1 GTSNPN, CDR2 SVGIG (reference sequence). V was trimmed by 1 base and J by 7 bases, leaving 11 bases between them. For the CDR3, the DNA is TGTGCCTGGAGTGGACAGGTCGGCAATTCACCCCTCCACTTT. It yields the protein CAWSGQVGNSPLHF.

The chain employs TRBV5-4 and TRBJ2-6; 8 bases align to TRBD2. The V and J ends lost 1 base and 0 bases, in that order; junction bases with no gene match: 3. In germline, CDR1 is SGHNT, CDR2 YYREEE (reference sequence). This CDR3 has 17 amino acids. In DNA form, the CDR3 reads TGTGCCAGCAGCTTGTTGACTAGCGTCTCTGGGGCCAACGTCCTGACTTTC. Translated: CASSLLTSVSGANVLTF.

The V and J genes are TRBV18 and TRBJ2-7; D unclear. The V gene's germline CDR1 is KGHSH and CDR2 LQKENI. The CDR3 totals 14 residues. V lost 2 bases to trimming and J lost 0 bases, with 8 bases between them. CDR3 amino acids: CASSPVGSSYEQYF. In DNA form, the CDR3 reads TGTGCCAGCTCACCAGTGGGAAGCTCCTACGAGCAGTACTTC.

The table lists this clone with a few counts. V and J are TRBV7-2 and TRBJ2-4; D not resolved. Trimming removed 5 bases at V and 0 bases at J, with 11 bases between. The CDR3 spans 15 residues. The germline gives CDR1 SGHTA, CDR2 FQGNSA. The CDR3 protein is CASSHSRLAKNIQYF. In nucleotides, the CDR3 is TGTGCCAGCAGCCACTCCCGGTTAGCCAAAAACATTCAGTACTTC.

This clone was counted between two and nine times. This chain links TRBV2 with TRBJ2-3; 7 nucleotides align to TRBD2. Germline CDR1 and CDR2: SNHLY and FYNNEI. This CDR3 region has 15 residues. Trimming removed 5 bases from V and 5 bases from J; junction bases left unmatched: 10. The DNA for the CDR3 is TGTGCCAGCAGTCGGGCGGGAGAGTCGAAAGATACGCAGTATTTT. Translated, it gives CASSRAGESKDTQYF.

V usage is TRBV9 and J usage is TRBJ2-1; 10 bases line up with TRBD1. The J segment lost 3 bases and the V segment lost 3 bases, leaving 3 bases of the junction unmatched. CDR1 SGDLS and CDR2 YYNGEE come from the germline V gene. The CDR3 sequence is 15 residues long. The CDR3 sequence is CASSGQGAVYNEQFF. For the CDR3, the DNA is TGTGCCAGCAGCGGACAGGGGGCTGTCTACAATGAGCAGTTCTTC. The variable domain in full, completed from reference TRBV9 and TRBJ2-1, reads DSGVTQTPKHLITATGQRVTLRCSPRSGDLSVYWYQQSLDQGLQFLIQYYNGEERAKGNILERFSAQQFPDLHSELNLSSLELGDSALYFCASSGQGAVYNEQFFGPGTRLTVL.

The CDR3 loop is CASSQAGLGHEQYF. CDR3 nucleotides: TGTGCCAGCAGCCAGGCGGGACTAGGCCACGAGCAGTACTTC. The chain joins TRBV4-2 to TRBJ2-7; TRBD2 matches 8 bases. In germline, CDR1 is LGHNA, CDR2 YNFKEQ. The CDR3 is 14 amino acids. V dropped 3 bases and J dropped 5; count of bases not matched to a gene: 6.

This chain uses TRBV19 with TRBJ1-4; TRBD1 might be the D (6 bases). Germline values: CDR1 LNHDA, CDR2 SQIVND (reference sequence). This CDR3 has 14 residues. The V end lost 6 bases, the J end lost 2 bases, and 10 bases lay between the germline ends. CDR3 residues: CASRAGDTNEKLFF. The CDR3, as DNA: TGTGCCAGTAGGGCAGGGGACACTAATGAAAAACTGTTTTTT. The entire variable domain, with the rest obtained from reference TRBV19 and TRBJ1-4, is as follows: DGGITQSPKYLFRKEGQNVTLSCEQNLNHDAMYWYRQDPGQGLRLIYYSQIVNDFQKGDIAEGYSVSREKKESFPLTVTSAQKNPTAFYLCASRAGDTNEKLFFGSGTQLSVL.

This clone was counted between two and nine times. This chain connects TRBV5-1 to TRBJ1-2; D gene ambiguous. This CDR3 is 14 amino acids long. V lost 4 bases and J 1 base, leaving 11 bases between the germline ends. From germline, CDR1 is SGHRS and CDR2 YFSETQ. CDR3 DNA: TGCGCCAGCAGCCCCGGGTGGAGTAACTATGGCTACACCTTC. Residues: CASSPGWSNYGYTF.

This clone was detected only a few times. This chain joins TRBV19 and TRBJ2-6; weak D call: TRBD2 (5 bases). CDR3 length: 15 amino acids. Germline V lookup: CDR1 LNHDA, CDR2 SQIVND (reference sequence). CDR3 protein: CAIRDPSSGANVLTF. Written as DNA, the CDR3 is TGTGCTATCCGGGATCCCAGCTCTGGGGCCAACGTCCTGACTTTC.